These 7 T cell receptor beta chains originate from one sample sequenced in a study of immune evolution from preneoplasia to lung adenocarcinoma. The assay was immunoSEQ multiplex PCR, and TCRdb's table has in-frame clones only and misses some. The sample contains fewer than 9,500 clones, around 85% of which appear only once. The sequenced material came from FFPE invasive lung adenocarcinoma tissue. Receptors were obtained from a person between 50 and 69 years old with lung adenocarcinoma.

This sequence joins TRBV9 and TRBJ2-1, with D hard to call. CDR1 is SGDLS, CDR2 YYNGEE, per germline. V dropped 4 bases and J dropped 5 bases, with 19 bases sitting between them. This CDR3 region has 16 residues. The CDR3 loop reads CASSPLVSLNNNEQFF. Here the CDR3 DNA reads TGTGCCAGCAGCCCCTTAGTAAGCCTAAATAACAATGAGCAGTTCTTC.

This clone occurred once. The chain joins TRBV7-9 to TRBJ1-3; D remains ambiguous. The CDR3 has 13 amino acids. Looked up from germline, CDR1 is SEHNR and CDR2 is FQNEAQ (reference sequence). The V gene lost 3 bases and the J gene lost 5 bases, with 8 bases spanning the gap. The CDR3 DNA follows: TGTGCCAGCAGCTTTGGGGTCAGAAACACCATATATTTT. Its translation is CASSFGVRNTIYF. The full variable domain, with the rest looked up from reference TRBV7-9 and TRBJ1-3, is DTGVSQNPRHKITKRGQNVTFRCDPISEHNRLYWYRQTLGQGPEFLTYFQNEAQLEKSRLLSDRFSAERPKGSFSTLEIQRTEQGDSAMYLCASSFGVRNTIYFGEGSWLTVV.

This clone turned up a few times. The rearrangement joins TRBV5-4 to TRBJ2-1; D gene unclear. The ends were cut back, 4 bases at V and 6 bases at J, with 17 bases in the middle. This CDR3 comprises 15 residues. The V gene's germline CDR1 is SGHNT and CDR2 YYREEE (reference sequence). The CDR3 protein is CASSPAPWVINEQFF. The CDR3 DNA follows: TGTGCCAGCAGCCCTGCACCATGGGTCATCAATGAGCAGTTCTTC.

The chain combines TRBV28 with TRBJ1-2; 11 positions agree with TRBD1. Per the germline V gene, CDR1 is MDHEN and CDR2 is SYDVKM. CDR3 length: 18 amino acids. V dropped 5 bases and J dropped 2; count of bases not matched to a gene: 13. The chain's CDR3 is CASSTPLGQGARNYGYTF. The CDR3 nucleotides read TGTGCCAGCAGTACCCCCCTCGGACAGGGGGCGCGCAACTATGGCTACACCTTC.

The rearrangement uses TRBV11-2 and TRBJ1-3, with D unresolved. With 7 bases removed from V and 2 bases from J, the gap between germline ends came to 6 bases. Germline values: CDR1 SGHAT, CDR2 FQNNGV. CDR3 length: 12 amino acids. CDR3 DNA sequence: TGTGCCAGCACCCAAACTGGAAACACCATATATTTT. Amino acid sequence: CASTQTGNTIYF.

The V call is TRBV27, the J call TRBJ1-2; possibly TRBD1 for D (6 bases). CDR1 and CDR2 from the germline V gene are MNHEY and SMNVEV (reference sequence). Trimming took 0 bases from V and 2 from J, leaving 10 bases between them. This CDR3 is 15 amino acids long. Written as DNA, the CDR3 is TGTGCCAGCAGTTTATCCGGGACAACGAACTATGGCTACACCTTC. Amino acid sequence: CASSLSGTTNYGYTF.

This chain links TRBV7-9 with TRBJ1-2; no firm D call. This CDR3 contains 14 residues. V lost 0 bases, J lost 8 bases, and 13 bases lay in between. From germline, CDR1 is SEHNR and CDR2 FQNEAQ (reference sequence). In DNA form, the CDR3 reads TGTGCCAGCAGCTTAGCTGCCCCAGGAGTCGGCTACACCTTC. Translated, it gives CASSLAAPGVGYTF.